These 18 T cell receptor beta chains share one sample of origin, sequenced in a study of CD8 T cells in Susac syndrome. Random hexamers were used to reverse transcribe the RNA input (about 0.5 to 1 ug). One entry per CDR3 protein, called by TCRdb with MiXCR from the immunoSEQ multiplex PCR reads. The repertoire holds some 200,000 distinct CDR3 sequences, approximately 95% seen once, with 0.15% to 0.2% in the top ten. Sample: CD8+ T cells from PBMCs. Source of these receptors: a human donor with Susac syndrome.

Only one count was recorded for this clonotype. The gene calls are TRBV29-1 and TRBJ2-5; 8 positions agree with TRBD2. The germline V gene has CDR1 SQVTM and CDR2 ANQGSEA. CDR3 length equals 12 residues. The J segment lost 4 bases and the V segment lost 7 bases, leaving 5 bases of the junction unmatched. The CDR3 spells CSGREGSETQYF. The CDR3 DNA reads as TGCAGCGGACGGGAGGGGTCAGAGACCCAGTACTTC.

This clonotype was found once. The rearrangement uses TRBV3-1 and TRBJ1-1, with D possibly TRBD1 on 5 matching bases. The CDR3 consists of 18 residues. V was pared by 0 bases and J by 0 bases, with 17 bases between. Germline CDR1 LGHDT, CDR2 YNNKEL (reference sequence). CDR3 DNA sequence: TGTGCCAGCAGCCAAGATCAGGGTGCAGGACCCATGAACACTGAAGCTTTCTTT. This sequence encodes CASSQDQGAGPMNTEAFF. Full variable domain (outside the CDR3, taken from reference TRBV3-1 and TRBJ1-1): DTAVSQTPKYLVTQMGNDKSIKCEQNLGHDTMYWYKQDSKKFLKIMFSYNNKELIINETVPNRFSPKSPDKAHLNLHINSLELGDSAVYFCASSQDQGAGPMNTEAFFGQGTRLTVV.

The chain is built from TRBV28 and TRBJ2-7, with unresolved D. The CDR3 length is 14 residues. V gave up 5 bases and J gave up 0 bases, with 11 bases separating them. CDR1 and CDR2 from the germline V gene are MDHEN and SYDVKM. CDR3 residues: CASSPATVSYEQYF. The DNA for the CDR3 is TGTGCCAGCAGTCCCGCGACGGTCTCCTACGAGCAGTACTTC. The full variable domain, rest sourced from reference TRBV28 and TRBJ2-7, is DVKVTQSSRYLVKRTGEKVFLECVQDMDHENMFWYRQDPGLGLRLIYFSYDVKMKEKGDIPEGYSVSREKKERFSLILESASTNQTSMYLCASSPATVSYEQYFGPGTRLTVT.

This chain connects TRBV7-3 to TRBJ2-3; 9 nucleotides agree with TRBD2. Per germline, CDR1 SGHTA and CDR2 FQGTGA. The V gene end was trimmed by 0 bases and the J gene end by 1 base; junction bases not matched to a gene: 14. There are 20 residues in the CDR3. The chain's CDR3 is CASSLTASGVIQPRTDTQYF. DNA for the CDR3: TGTGCCAGCAGCTTAACTGCTAGCGGGGTAATACAACCCCGCACAGATACGCAGTATTTT.

For the CDR3, the DNA is TGTGCCAGCAGCACGAGGACTGACTCCTACGAGCAGTACTTC. It encodes CASSTRTDSYEQYF. This chain joins TRBV5-4 and TRBJ2-7; D is possibly TRBD2 (5 bases). V lost 4 bases and J lost 0, with 11 bases in between. Germline V gene lookup returns CDR1 SGHNT and CDR2 YYREEE (reference sequence). This CDR3 spans 14 amino acids. The whole variable domain, filled in from reference TRBV5-4 and TRBJ2-7, reads ETGVTQSPTHLIKTRGQQVTLRCSSQSGHNTVSWYQQALGQGPQFIFQYYREEENGRGNFPPRFSGLQFPNYSSELNVNALELDDSALYLCASSTRTDSYEQYFGPGTRLTVT.

This clonotype is a singleton in its sample. The V gene is TRBV7-9, the J gene TRBJ2-1; D is unresolved. The ends were cut back, 4 bases at V and 1 base at J, with 17 bases in the middle. The CDR3 has 17 residues. Germline V gene sequence: CDR1 SEHNR, CDR2 FQNEAQ (reference sequence). The chain's CDR3 is CASSSPSSPISYNEQFF. For the CDR3, the DNA is TGTGCCAGCAGCTCGCCGAGTAGCCCTATATCCTACAATGAGCAGTTCTTC.

The V and J genes are TRBV20-1 and TRBJ2-7, with 7 bases that match TRBD2. CDR3 length: 14 residues. Trimming took 4 bases from V and 3 from J; bases not matched to a gene: 9. Germline CDR1 reads DFQATT; CDR2 reads SNEGSKA (reference sequence). CDR3 nucleotides: TGCAGTGCTACCGACGGGAGGACAAACTACGAGCAGTACTTC. Translating it yields CSATDGRTNYEQYF.

The chain has TRBV13 and TRBJ2-1, with 9 positions matching TRBD2. The germline V gene has CDR1 PRHDT and CDR2 FYEKMQ (reference sequence). The CDR3 has 15 amino acids. V lost 5 bases, J lost 5 bases, and 7 bases stayed unmatched. The CDR3 sequence is CASSPGLALNNEQFF. CDR3 DNA: TGTGCCAGCAGCCCGGGACTAGCCCTTAACAATGAGCAGTTCTTC. The full variable domain, completed using reference TRBV13 and TRBJ2-1, is AAGVIQSPRHLIKEKRETATLKCYPIPRHDTVYWYQQGPGQDPQFLISFYEKMQSDKGSIPDRFSAQQFSDYHSELNMSSLELGDSALYFCASSPGLALNNEQFFGPGTRLTVL.

The V call is TRBV4-1, the J call TRBJ1-2, with a tentative D call TRBD1 (5 bases). Trimming removed 1 base from V and 0 bases from J, with 15 bases in between. This CDR3 has 17 residues. Per the germline V gene, CDR1 is MGHRA and CDR2 is YSYEKL. The CDR3 reads CASSQVLGALTNYGYTF. The CDR3 DNA reads as TGCGCCAGCAGCCAAGTCTTAGGGGCACTGACTAACTATGGCTACACCTTC.

The chain combines TRBV2 with TRBJ1-2, with D possibly matching TRBD1 (6 bases). There are 13 residues in the CDR3. Germline V CDR1 and CDR2: SNHLY, FYNNEI. Trimming took 4 bases from V and 7 from J, leaving 13 bases between them. CDR3 nucleotides: TGTGCCAGCAGTGGCACAGGGACCGGTGGCTACACCTTC. Translated, it gives CASSGTGTGGYTF.

The V and J genes are TRBV7-9 and TRBJ1-2, with 12 bases fitting TRBD1. Germline V gene sequence: CDR1 SEHNR, CDR2 FQNEAQ (reference sequence). This CDR3 is built from 16 residues. V was clipped by 5 bases and J by 7 bases; unmatched bases: 11. The DNA of the CDR3 is TGTGCCAGCAGCGAAGTAAAGGGACAGGGGGCTGTTGGCTACACCTTC. This encodes CASSEVKGQGAVGYTF. The full variable domain, with the rest looked up from reference TRBV7-9 and TRBJ1-2, is DTGVSQNPRHKITKRGQNVTFRCDPISEHNRLYWYRQTLGQGPEFLTYFQNEAQLEKSRLLSDRFSAERPKGSFSTLEIQRTEQGDSAMYLCASSEVKGQGAVGYTFGSGTRLTVV.

The rearrangement links TRBV11-2 to TRBJ2-2; 8 bases match TRBD1. The ends lost 10 bases at V and 1 base at J; junction bases unmatched: 5. Germline CDR1 reads SGHAT; CDR2 reads FQNNGV. The CDR3 is 14 residues long. As DNA, the CDR3 is TGTGCCATCCAGACAGGGGTGAACACCGGGGAGCTGTTTTTT. This encodes CAIQTGVNTGELFF. The full variable domain, completed using reference TRBV11-2 and TRBJ2-2, is EAGVAQSPRYKIIEKRQSVAFWCNPISGHATLYWYQQILGQGPKLLIQFQNNGVVDDSQLPKDRFSAERLKGVDSTLKIQPAKLEDSAVYLCAIQTGVNTGELFFGEGSRLTVL.

This clonotype was picked up one time. V and J are TRBV5-4 and TRBJ1-1; D is unresolved. Germline CDR1 is SGHNT and CDR2 is YYREEE (reference sequence). Trimming stripped 1 base from V and 3 bases from J, with 13 bases between. CDR3 length: 15 amino acids. CDR3 DNA sequence: TGTGCCAGCAGCTTGTTCGGGCCACGGGACACTGAAGCTTTCTTT. Encoded protein: CASSLFGPRDTEAFF.

The chain joins TRBV4-1 to TRBJ2-1; no definite D call. V dropped 0 bases and J dropped 0 bases, with 15 bases sitting between them. The CDR3 length is 18 residues. The germline V gene has CDR1 MGHRA and CDR2 YSYEKL. The CDR3 is CASSQEPLGLGSYNEQFF. In DNA form, the CDR3 reads TGCGCCAGCAGCCAAGAACCTCTTGGTTTGGGCTCCTACAATGAGCAGTTCTTC.

This chain links TRBV5-1 with TRBJ1-1, with 10 bases identical to TRBD1. The V and J ends lost 3 bases and 7 bases, in that order; junction bases with no gene match: 3. The CDR3 is 13 amino acids. The germline V gene encodes CDR1 SGHRS and CDR2 YFSETQ. In DNA, the CDR3 is TGCGCCAGCAGCTCGACAGGGGGCCTTGAAGCTTTCTTT. This encodes CASSSTGGLEAFF.

The chain recombines TRBV20-1 with TRBJ2-5; D is possibly TRBD1 (6 bases). This CDR3 is built from 14 residues. Trimming cost V 3 bases and J 1 base, with 12 bases left between them. Per germline, CDR1 DFQATT and CDR2 SNEGSKA (reference sequence). CDR3 coding DNA: TGCAGTGCTAGTGAAACAGGGCCCCAAGAGACCCAGTACTTC. It codes for CSASETGPQETQYF.

This rearrangement joins TRBV12-5 to TRBJ1-1; D might be TRBD1 (6 bases). Germline V gene lookup returns CDR1 LGHNT and CDR2 FRNRAP. Trimming removed 0 bases from V and 5 bases from J, with 13 bases in between. CDR3 length: 15 residues. CDR3 in DNA: TGTGCTAGTGGTTTGGTAAAGGGCGGGACAACTGAAGCTTTCTTT. Translating gives CASGLVKGGTTEAFF.

The chain employs TRBV5-1 and TRBJ2-1; no definite D call. V lost 3 bases and J lost 6, with 10 bases in between. Germline loops: CDR1 SGHRS, CDR2 YFSETQ. The CDR3 totals 13 residues. CDR3 DNA sequence: TGCGCCAGCAGCTCCTACAACGGCAATGAGCAGTTCTTC. Translation gives CASSSYNGNEQFF.